These 15 T cell receptor beta chains were all obtained from the same sample, sequenced in a study of CD8+CD57+ T cells in acquired aplastic anemia. The use of genomic DNA as template underpinned the TCR beta VDJ and CDR3 profiling. TCRdb reprocessed the reads via MiXCR and lists one record per CDR3 protein. The table has about 210,000 distinct CDR3 sequences, under 65% seen once. The material sequenced was sorted CD4+, CD8+, or CD8+CD57+ T cells (not recorded which) from PBMCs. The origin of the receptors is a human donor in good health.

To note about this clonotype: The junction departs from the called germline gene at one end, perhaps through a read error. The V gene is TRBV19, the J gene TRBJ2-7; 8 nucleotides line up with TRBD1. This CDR3 is 15 amino acids long. Germline V gene data show CDR1 as LNHDA and CDR2 as SQIVND (reference sequence). CDR3 amino acids: CACSAGQGKNYEQYF. The CDR3 DNA sequence: TGTGCCTGTAGTGCCGGACAGGGAAAAAACTACGAGCAGTACTTC.

This clonotype was picked up many times. The gene calls are TRBV4-3 and TRBJ1-3, with TRBD1 identical over 8 bases. V dropped 5 bases and J dropped 2; count of bases not matched to a gene: 5. Germline V lookup: CDR1 LGHNA, CDR2 YSLEER. The CDR3 runs 15 residues. CDR3 sequence (DNA): TGCGCCAGCAGCACCCTGACAGGGGCTGGAAACACCATATATTTT. Translating gives CASSTLTGAGNTIYF.

In its sample, this clonotype was seen a few times. A single base separates this from a much larger clone, so it may be a read error. The rearrangement uses TRBV11-3 and TRBJ2-2; D is perhaps TRBD2 (6 bases). The CDR3 contains 14 residues. In germline, CDR1 is SGHNT, CDR2 YENEEA. In DNA form, the CDR3 reads TGTGCCAGCGGCTTAGATACACTAGCCCGGGAGCTGTTTTTT. Translating it yields CASGLDTLARELFF.

This clonotype was counted a few times. The rearrangement joins TRBV7-8 to TRBJ2-7; D call uncertain. The germline gives CDR1 SGHVS, CDR2 FQNEAQ. This CDR3 has 15 amino acids. V was trimmed by 5 bases and J by 3 bases, leaving 17 bases between them. The chain's CDR3 is CASSKSPGPDYEQYF. The DNA of the CDR3 is TGTGCCAGCAGCAAATCTCCGGGTCCCGACTACGAGCAGTACTTC.

Details on this clonotype: One end of the junction fails to match germline, which may point to a read error. The rearrangement joins TRBV7-8 to TRBJ1-4; a weak D match, TRBD1 (6 bases). Germline assignment: CDR1 SGHVS and CDR2 FQNEAQ. CDR3 length: 15 amino acids. CDR3 sequence: CASTPTGQMDEKLFF. In DNA, the CDR3 is TGCGCCAGCACCCCGACAGGACAGATGGATGAAAAACTGTTTTTT.

To note about this clonotype: Since the CDR3 does not end with the conserved phenylalanine or tryptophan, this likely comes from a read error. The J gene is TRBJ2-7, the V gene TRBV10-3; D is possibly TRBD1 (5 bases). The CDR3 is 15 amino acids. V was pared by 2 bases and J by 2 bases, with 13 bases between. Germline V gene lookup returns CDR1 ENHRY and CDR2 SYGVKD. Written as DNA, the CDR3 is TGTGCCATCAGTGAGGGCAGGGATGGGACCTACGAGCAGTACCTC. Translation gives CAISEGRDGTYEQYL.

The V gene is TRBV6-6, the J gene TRBJ2-3; D gene uncertain. V was clipped by 0 bases and J by 0 bases, with 16 bases between them. The germline CDR1 and CDR2 sequences are MNHNY and SVGAGI (reference sequence). This CDR3 is built from 18 residues. CDR3 nucleotide sequence: TGTGCCAGCAGTTACTCGGGCCTCTCCTCGTCTAGCACAGATACGCAGTATTTT. This translates into CASSYSGLSSSSTDTQYF.

This clonotype was counted between two and nine times. Here the CDR3 reads CASSWGQHSNQPQHF. CDR3 bases: TGTGCCAGCAGTTGGGGACAGCATAGCAATCAGCCCCAGCATTTT. The V gene is TRBV27, the J gene TRBJ1-5; TRBD1 matches at 7 bases. The germline gives CDR1 MNHEY, CDR2 SMNVEV (reference sequence). V lost 4 bases and J lost 0; bases outside the gene matches: 3. The CDR3 loop spans 15 amino acids.

This sequence joins TRBV7-2 and TRBJ1-1, with D possibly TRBD1 on 5 matching bases. CDR1 and CDR2 (germline): SGHTA, FQGNSA. The V end lost 5 bases, the J end lost 6 bases, and 16 bases lay between the germline ends. This CDR3 region has 14 residues. CDR3 nucleotide sequence: TGTGCCAGCAGCGGGGGGGGGAGGAGCGCTGAAGCTTTCTTT. Protein: CASSGGGRSAEAFF.

This clonotype was found once. This chain uses TRBV12-3 or TRBV12-4 with TRBJ2-3, with 11 bases lining up with TRBD2. With V trimmed by 6 bases and J by 4 bases, 6 bases remained unmatched. The CDR3 length is 15 residues. The DNA of the CDR3 is TGTGCCAGCAGCCAGACTAGCGGGGACCCAGATACGCAGTATTTT. Protein: CASSQTSGDPDTQYF.

The sample holds many counts of this clonotype. The CDR3 loop reads CASSAAGTQYF. CDR3 nucleotide sequence: TGTGCCAGCAGTGCTGCGGGAACCCAGTACTTC. The chain links TRBV27 to TRBJ2-5, with D tentatively TRBD2 (6 bases). Trimming left V 5 bases short and J 8 bases short, with 9 bases between. Germline V CDR1 and CDR2: MNHEY, SMNVEV (reference sequence). This CDR3 has 11 residues.

This clonotype was found a few times. The CDR3 nucleotides are TGTGCCAGCTCACCCGTCAATCCGGGACTAGCGAGAACAGATACGCAGTATTTT. Translation: CASSPVNPGLARTDTQYF. The V gene is TRBV7-9, the J gene TRBJ2-3, with TRBD2 identical over 10 bases. This CDR3 has 18 amino acids. J gave up 3 bases and V 8 bases, and 17 bases lay outside the gene matches. The germline CDR1 and CDR2 sequences are SEHNR and FQNEAQ (reference sequence).

The chain has TRBV20-1 and TRBJ2-7; either TRBD1 or TRBD2 may supply D (7 bases each). The germline gives CDR1 DFQATT, CDR2 SNEGSKA (reference sequence). Trimming removed 6 bases from V and 1 base from J, with 19 bases in between. The CDR3 length is 15 residues. The CDR3: CSAPGGGGQSYEQYF. The CDR3 nucleotides read TGCAGTGCCCCTGGGGGGGGGGGACAGTCCTACGAGCAGTACTTC.

This clonotype was seen a single time. Its ends do not fully match the called genes, so a read error is possible. The genes are TRBV24-1 and TRBJ2-2; perhaps TRBD1 as D (5 bases). The CDR3 has 16 residues. Germline V CDR1 and CDR2: KGHDR, SFDVKD. The CDR3 protein is CASSVGADPNTGELFF. The CDR3 nucleotides are TGTGCCAGCAGTGTAGGGGCAGATCCGAACACCGGGGAGCTGTTTTTT.

This clonotype was observed at least ten times. J is TRBJ2-7 and V is TRBV11-2; 7 bases align to TRBD2. V lost 1 base to trimming and J lost 4 bases; unmatched junction nucleotides: 10. CDR1 SGHAT and CDR2 FQNNGV come from the germline V gene. The CDR3 length is 16 residues. In DNA form, the CDR3 reads TGTGCCAGCAGCTTAGGCTCGACTAGCTCGAAATACGAGCAGTACTTC. Residues: CASSLGSTSSKYEQYF. The full variable domain, completed using reference TRBV11-2 and TRBJ2-7, is EAGVAQSPRYKIIEKRQSVAFWCNPISGHATLYWYQQILGQGPKLLIQFQNNGVVDDSQLPKDRFSAERLKGVDSTLKIQPAKLEDSAVYLCASSLGSTSSKYEQYFGPGTRLTVT.